This T cell receptor beta chain came from a study of CD8+CD57+ T cells in acquired aplastic anemia. The wider study: Sorted CD4+ and CD8+ cells yielded about 2.9 ug of DNA on average.

Genomic DNA, the template, was used for profiling of the TCR beta VDJ and CDR3. A single record per CDR3 protein comes from TCRdb applying MiXCR to the reads. The sample lists fewer than 200,000 distinct CDR3 sequences; around half were seen once. This clonotype was counted a few times. Antigen: not known. Study findings and constraints: The CD8+ Simpson's diversity of patients and controls was not significantly different.

Those patients picked for sequencing had displayed CD8+CD57+ cell expansion on flow cytometry. No therapy was given to patients before blood sampling. Trimming removed 5 bases from V and 7 bases from J; junction bases left unmatched: 12. Germline V gene data show CDR1 as DFQATT and CDR2 as SNEGSKA (reference sequence). CDR3 length equals 15 residues. Sequenced sample: sorted CD4+, CD8+, or CD8+CD57+ T cells (not recorded which) from PBMCs. The chain links TRBV20-1 to TRBJ2-1; TRBD2 agrees at 9 bases. This TCR was sampled from a human donor with aplastic anemia. The CDR3 DNA reads TGCAGTGCTCCATTTACCGGGACTAGCTCGAATGAGCAGTTCTTC. This codes for CSAPFTGTSSNEQFF.